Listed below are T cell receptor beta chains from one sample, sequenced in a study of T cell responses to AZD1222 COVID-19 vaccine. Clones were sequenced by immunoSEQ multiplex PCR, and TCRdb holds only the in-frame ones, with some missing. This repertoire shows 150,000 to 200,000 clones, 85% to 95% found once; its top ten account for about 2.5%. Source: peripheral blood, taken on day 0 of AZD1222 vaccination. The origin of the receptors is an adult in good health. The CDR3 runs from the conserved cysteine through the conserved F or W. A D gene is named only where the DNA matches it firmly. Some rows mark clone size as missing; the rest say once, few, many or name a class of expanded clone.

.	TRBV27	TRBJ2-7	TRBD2	CASSSPSGRAYEQYF	TGTGCCAGCAGTTCCCCTAGCGGGAGGGCCTACGAGCAGTACTTC
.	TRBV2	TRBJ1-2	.	CASSEESVPGGYTF	TGTGCCAGCAGCGAGGAGTCGGTGCCCGGAGGCTACACCTTC
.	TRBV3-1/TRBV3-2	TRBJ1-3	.	CASSQTRTSGNTIYF	TGTGCCAGCAGCCAGACAAGAACCTCTGGAAACACCATATATTTT
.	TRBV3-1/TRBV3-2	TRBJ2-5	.	CASSQEFRETQYF	TGTGCCAGCAGCCAAGAATTCAGAGAGACCCAGTACTTC
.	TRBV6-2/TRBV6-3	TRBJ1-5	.	CASSKGPETFWVYQPQHF	TGTGCCAGCAGTAAAGGGCCTGAGACGTTTTGGGTCTATCAGCCCCAGCATTTT
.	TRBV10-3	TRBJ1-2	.	CAISESSFYGYTF	TGTGCCATCAGTGAGTCTTCCTTTTATGGCTACACCTTC
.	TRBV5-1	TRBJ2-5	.	CASSLLGGGEGAQYF	TGCGCCAGCAGCCTCCTAGGGGGGGGCGAGGGGGCCCAGTACTTC
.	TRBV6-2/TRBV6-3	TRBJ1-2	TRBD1	CASSYSGTGSYTF	TGTGCCAGCAGTTACTCAGGGACAGGCTCGTACACCTTC
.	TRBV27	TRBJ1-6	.	CASSFARAANSPLHF	TGTGCCAGCAGTTTCGCCCGGGCGGCTAATTCACCCCTCCACTTT
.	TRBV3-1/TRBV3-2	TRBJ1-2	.	CASSQRRRRYGYTF	TGTGCCAGCAGCCAACGACGGAGGAGGTATGGCTACACCTTC
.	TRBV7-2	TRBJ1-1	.	CASSLFPGQANTEAFF	TGTGCCAGCAGCTTATTCCCGGGGCAGGCGAACACTGAAGCTTTCTTT
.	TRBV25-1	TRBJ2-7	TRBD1	CASLGTDSYEQYF	TGTGCCAGCCTCGGGACAGACTCCTACGAGCAGTACTTC
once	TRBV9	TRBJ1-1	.	CASSIVVQNTEAFF	TGTGCCAGCAGCATAGTGGTCCAGAACACTGAAGCTTTCTTT
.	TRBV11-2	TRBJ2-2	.	CASSLLSGPGELFF	TGTGCCAGCAGCTTATTAAGCGGGCCCGGGGAGCTGTTTTTT
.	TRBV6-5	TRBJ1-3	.	CASPATNEAGNTIYF	TGTGCCAGCCCAGCGACGAACGAGGCAGGAAACACCATATATTTT
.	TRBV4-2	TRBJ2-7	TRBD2	CASSQDLRGGGSDEQYF	TGTGCCAGCAGCCAAGATCTGCGAGGCGGGGGGTCGGACGAGCAGTACTTC
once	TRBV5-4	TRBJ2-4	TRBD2	CASSLQRGGFTNIQYF	TGTGCCAGCAGCTTGCAGCGGGGGGGCTTTACAAACATTCAGTACTTC
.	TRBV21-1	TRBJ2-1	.	CARTDRGNNEQFF	TGTGCCAGGACGGACAGGGGGAACAATGAGCAGTTCTTC
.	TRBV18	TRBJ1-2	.	CASSPLVDSSGYTF	TGTGCCAGCTCCCCGCTGGTGGATTCTAGTGGCTACACCTTC
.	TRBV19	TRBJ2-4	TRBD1	CASSPRRDRLAKNIQYF	TGTGCCAGTAGTCCGCGGAGGGACAGGTTAGCCAAAAACATTCAGTACTTC
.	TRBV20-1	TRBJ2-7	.	CSAMSRAEQYF	TGCAGTGCTATGTCCAGGGCCGAGCAGTACTTC
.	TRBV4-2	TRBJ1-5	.	CASSQGGNSNQPQHF	TGTGCCAGCAGCCAAGGAGGGAATAGCAATCAGCCCCAGCATTTT
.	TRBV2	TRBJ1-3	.	CASDQRSGNTIYF	TGTGCCAGCGACCAAAGGTCTGGAAACACCATATATTTT
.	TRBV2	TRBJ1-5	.	CASSGGTTSNQPQHF	TGTGCCAGCAGTGGAGGGACAACTAGCAATCAGCCCCAGCATTTT
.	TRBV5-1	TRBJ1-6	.	CASSPRGGGDEPDSPLHF	TGCGCCAGCAGCCCTCGGGGTGGGGGCGACGAGCCAGATTCACCCCTCCACTTT
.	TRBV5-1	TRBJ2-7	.	CASSLNLARAYEQYF	TGCGCCAGCAGCTTGAATCTAGCGCGGGCCTACGAGCAGTACTTC
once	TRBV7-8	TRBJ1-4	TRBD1	CASSGRTGATNEKLFF	TGTGCCAGCAGCGGGCGGACAGGGGCAACTAATGAAAAACTGTTTTTT
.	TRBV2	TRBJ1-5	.	CASSDWQLYQPQHF	TGTGCCAGCAGTGATTGGCAGCTCTATCAGCCCCAGCATTTT
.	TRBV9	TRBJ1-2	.	CASSAIYQGQGYTF	TGTGCCAGCAGCGCCATCTATCAGGGGCAGGGCTACACCTTC
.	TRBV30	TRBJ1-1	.	CAWSLSGQWGEAFF	TGTGCCTGGAGTCTAAGTGGACAGTGGGGCGAAGCTTTCTTT
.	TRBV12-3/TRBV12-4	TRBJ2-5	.	CASSAGETQYF	TGTGCCAGCAGTGCCGGGGAGACCCAGTACTTC
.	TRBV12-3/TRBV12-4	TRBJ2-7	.	CASSLGQTYEQYF	TGTGCCAGCAGTTTAGGGCAGACCTACGAGCAGTACTTC
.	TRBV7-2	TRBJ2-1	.	CASSWRGNEQFF	TGTGCCAGCAGCTGGCGGGGCAATGAGCAGTTCTTC
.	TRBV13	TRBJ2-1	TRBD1	CASSLGQGEGEQFF	TGTGCCAGCAGCTTGGGCCAGGGGGAAGGTGAGCAGTTCTTC
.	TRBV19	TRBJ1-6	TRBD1	CASKWTGPSNSPLHF	TGTGCCAGCAAATGGACAGGTCCCTCGAATTCACCCCTCCACTTT
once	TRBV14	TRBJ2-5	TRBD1	CASSLSPGQGRETQYF	TGTGCCAGCAGCCTGTCCCCGGGACAGGGGCGAGAGACCCAGTACTTC
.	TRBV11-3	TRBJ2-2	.	CASSQVAGELFF	TGTGCCAGCAGCCAGGTAGCCGGGGAGCTGTTTTTT
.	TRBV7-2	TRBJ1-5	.	CASGDWSNQPQHF	TGTGCCAGCGGTGATTGGAGCAATCAGCCCCAGCATTTT
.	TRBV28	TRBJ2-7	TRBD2	CASRLAGGRSYEQYF	TGTGCCAGCAGACTAGCGGGAGGCCGGAGTTACGAGCAGTACTTC
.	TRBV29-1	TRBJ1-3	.	CSVEWASSGNTIYF	TGCAGCGTTGAATGGGCCAGCTCTGGAAACACCATATATTTT
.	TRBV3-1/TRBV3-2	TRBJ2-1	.	CASSQARGPYNEQFF	TGTGCCAGCAGCCAGGCCAGGGGACCCTACAATGAGCAGTTCTTC